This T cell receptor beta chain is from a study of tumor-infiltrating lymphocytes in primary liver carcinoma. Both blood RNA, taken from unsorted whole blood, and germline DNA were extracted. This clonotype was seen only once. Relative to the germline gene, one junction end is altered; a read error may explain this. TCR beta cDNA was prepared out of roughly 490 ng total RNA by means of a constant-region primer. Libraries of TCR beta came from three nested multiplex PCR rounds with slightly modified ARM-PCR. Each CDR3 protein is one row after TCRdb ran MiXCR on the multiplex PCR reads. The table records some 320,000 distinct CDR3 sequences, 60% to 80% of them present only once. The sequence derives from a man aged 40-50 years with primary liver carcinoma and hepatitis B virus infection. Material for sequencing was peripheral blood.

CDR3 in amino acids: CSVATPLDMNNEDFF. In DNA form, the CDR3 reads TGCAGCGTTGCGACGCCTTTGGATATGAACAATGAAGATTTCTTT. This chain links TRBV29-1 with TRBJ1-1; no definite D call. This CDR3 has 15 amino acids. CDR1 is SQVTM, CDR2 ANQGSEA, per germline.